A selection of T cell receptor beta chains follows, all from one sample in a study of control samples from healthy donors and cancer patients. TCRdb keeps only in-frame clones here, not all; method: immunoSEQ multiplex PCR. Of about 85,000 clones listed, roughly nine tenths are singletons. The sample consisted of blood. These receptors were obtained from a woman aged 55-70 years in good health. The CDR3 runs from the conserved cysteine through the conserved F or W. Fields, in order: CDR3 DNA, CDR3 protein, J gene, V gene, D gene. A D gene is named only where the DNA matches it firmly.

CDR3nt: TGTGCCAGCAGCTTAGAGAGGGCATCAAGTGGAGAGACCCAGTACTTC
CDR3aa: CASSLERASSGETQYF
j_gene: TRBJ2-5
v_gene: TRBV7-6
d_gene: .

CDR3nt: TGTGCCAGCAGCTTGAACAGGGGGTATGGCTACACCTTC
CDR3aa: CASSLNRGYGYTF
j_gene: TRBJ1-2
v_gene: TRBV5-5
d_gene: TRBD1

CDR3nt: TGTGCCAGCAGTTCGGACGACATTTCACCCCTCCACTTT
CDR3aa: CASSSDDISPLHF
j_gene: TRBJ1-6
v_gene: TRBV6-5
d_gene: .

CDR3nt: TGCGCCAGCAGCTTATTGGCTAGCAGCAACAATGAGCAGTTCTTC
CDR3aa: CASSLLASSNNEQFF
j_gene: TRBJ2-1
v_gene: TRBV5-1
d_gene: .

CDR3nt: TGTGCCAGCAGTTACTCAGGGGTAGTTGAGCAGTTCTTC
CDR3aa: CASSYSGVVEQFF
j_gene: TRBJ2-1
v_gene: TRBV6-5
d_gene: .

CDR3nt: TGCGCCAGCAGTGGACGAGGGGGGGGGAACACTGAAGCTTTCTTT
CDR3aa: CASSGRGGGNTEAFF
j_gene: TRBJ1-1
v_gene: TRBV10-2
d_gene: .

CDR3nt: TGTGCCAGCAGCGTAGGAGGGTCTAATGAAAAACTGTTTTTT
CDR3aa: CASSVGGSNEKLFF
j_gene: TRBJ1-4
v_gene: TRBV9
d_gene: .

CDR3nt: TGTGCCAGCCAGCCGACTAGTAGTAATCCAGATACGCAGTATTTT
CDR3aa: CASQPTSSNPDTQYF
j_gene: TRBJ2-3
v_gene: TRBV2
d_gene: .

CDR3nt: TGTGCCAGCAGTAGGACAGGACACCTCTATGGCTACACCTTC
CDR3aa: CASSRTGHLYGYTF
j_gene: TRBJ1-2
v_gene: TRBV6-6
d_gene: TRBD1

CDR3nt: TGTGCCAGCAGCATACAACAGGGTTACTACGAGCAGTACTTC
CDR3aa: CASSIQQGYYEQYF
j_gene: TRBJ2-7
v_gene: TRBV7-2
d_gene: .

CDR3nt: TGTGCCAGCAGTTTCGGGAACAGGGACCAGCCCCAGCATTTT
CDR3aa: CASSFGNRDQPQHF
j_gene: TRBJ1-5
v_gene: TRBV5-8
d_gene: .

CDR3nt: TGTGCCAGCAGTGATCCCGCGGGGGGCTCTCAGCCCCAGCATTTT
CDR3aa: CASSDPAGGSQPQHF
j_gene: TRBJ1-5
v_gene: TRBV2
d_gene: .

CDR3nt: TGTGCCATCAGTCCGACAGGCGGCTCCTACGAGCAGTACTTC
CDR3aa: CAISPTGGSYEQYF
j_gene: TRBJ2-7
v_gene: TRBV10-3
d_gene: .

CDR3nt: TGTGCCAGCAGCTCCTCGGGCCGCACAGATACGCAGTATTTT
CDR3aa: CASSSSGRTDTQYF
j_gene: TRBJ2-3
v_gene: TRBV7-2
d_gene: .

CDR3nt: TGTGCCAGCCCGGCGGGCCCAGGGGAGATGGGAGGGAACACTGAAGCTTTCTTT
CDR3aa: CASPAGPGEMGGNTEAFF
j_gene: TRBJ1-1
v_gene: TRBV19
d_gene: .

CDR3nt: TGTGCCAGCAGTGAAGAAGAGGGTGTAACTGAAGCTTTCTTT
CDR3aa: CASSEEEGVTEAFF
j_gene: TRBJ1-1
v_gene: TRBV6-1
d_gene: .